The 27 T cell receptor beta chains reported below all come from one sample, sequenced in a study of cytomegalovirus exposure and HLA in healthy donors. This PCR relied on a set of 60 Vbeta primers and 13 Jbeta primers. Some clones are missing from TCRdb's copy, which holds only in-frame ones; the method was immunoSEQ multiplex PCR. This table has some 140,000 clones, 55% to 75% appearing once. The specimen sequenced was PBMCs. The receptors stem from a man between 50 and 59 years old in good health and CMV-seropositive.

The rearrangement joins TRBV18 to TRBJ1-1; no reliable D call. The CDR3 totals 18 residues. Germline V gives CDR1 KGHSH, CDR2 LQKENI. The V and J ends lost 2 bases and 7 bases respectively, with 26 bases between them. The CDR3 region is CASSPTLAAPSAGIEAFF. DNA for the CDR3: TGTGCCAGCTCACCAACGTTGGCAGCCCCCTCGGCGGGGATTGAAGCTTTCTTT.

This chain uses TRBV2 with TRBJ2-7, with 7 bases matching TRBD1. Looked up from germline, CDR1 is SNHLY and CDR2 is FYNNEI. Trimming took 3 bases from V and 5 from J; bases not matched to a gene: 7. This CDR3 has 14 residues. CDR3 amino acids: CASSENRGWHEQYF. CDR3 nucleotides: TGTGCCAGCAGTGAGAACAGGGGATGGCACGAGCAGTACTTC.

The sample holds a few counts of this clone. The chain links TRBV25-1 to TRBJ1-2; 9 bases are a match to TRBD1. Trimming cost V 6 bases and J 4 bases; bases outside gene matches: 6. The CDR3 totals 14 residues. Germline-derived CDR1 and CDR2 are MGHDK and SYGVNS. DNA of the CDR3: TGTGCCAGCAGGGGTACAGGGGGCTCCTATGGCTACACCTTC. Translating it yields CASRGTGGSYGYTF.

J is TRBJ1-5 and V is TRBV2; 11 positions match TRBD1. The ends lost 6 bases at V and 7 bases at J; junction bases unmatched: 8. Germline V gives CDR1 SNHLY, CDR2 FYNNEI. CDR3 size: 15 residues. The CDR3 protein is CASSRGTGGKQPQHF. DNA for the CDR3: TGTGCCAGCAGCAGAGGGACAGGGGGGAAACAGCCCCAGCATTTT.

This chain joins TRBV29-1 and TRBJ1-5; TRBD1 might be the D (6 bases). The CDR3 is made up of 14 amino acids. Trimming stripped 5 bases from V and 0 bases from J, with 11 bases between. Germline V gene data show CDR1 as SQVTM and CDR2 as ANQGSEA. The CDR3 DNA reads as TGCAGCGTTAGGGACATGAATAGCAATCAGCCCCAGCATTTT. It codes for CSVRDMNSNQPQHF.

The chain combines TRBV4-1 with TRBJ2-1, with 11 bases aligning to TRBD2. V trimming: 3 bases; J trimming: 2 bases; junction bases outside the gene matches: 3. CDR1 and CDR2 from the germline V gene are MGHRA and YSYEKL. This CDR3 is 16 amino acids long. CDR3 region: CASSHLAGGAYNEQFF. The CDR3 DNA is TGCGCCAGCAGCCACCTAGCGGGAGGAGCCTACAATGAGCAGTTCTTC.

The chain is built from TRBV7-8 and TRBJ2-5, with a weak D call TRBD2 (6 bases). The ends were cut back, 5 bases at V and 0 bases at J, with 10 bases in the middle. From germline, CDR1 is SGHVS and CDR2 FQNEAQ. The CDR3 sequence is 14 residues long. CDR3 DNA: TGTGCCAGCAGCCGCCGGGACTACCAAGAGACCCAGTACTTC. As protein: CASSRRDYQETQYF. The full variable domain, rest sourced from reference TRBV7-8 and TRBJ2-5, is GAGVSQSPRYKVAKRGQDVALRCDPISGHVSLFWYQQALGQGPEFLTYFQNEAQLDKSGLPSDRFFAERPEGSVSTLKIQRTQQEDSAVYLCASSRRDYQETQYFGPGTRLLVL.

This clone came up a few times. The rearrangement joins TRBV11-3 to TRBJ2-1; D possibly corresponds to TRBD2 (5 bases). Germline V CDR1 and CDR2: SGHNT, YENEEA. Trimming removed 6 bases at V and 5 bases at J, with 8 bases between. CDR3 length equals 12 residues. CDR3 nucleotide sequence: TGTGCCAGCAGGGGAGCGGACAATGAGCAGTTCTTC. It encodes CASRGADNEQFF.

This clone has just a few counts. The chain recombines TRBV18 with TRBJ2-7; 7 nucleotides agree with TRBD1. Germline V gene lookup returns CDR1 KGHSH and CDR2 LQKENI. The CDR3 runs to 15 residues. With V trimmed by 6 bases and J by 7 bases, 15 bases remained unmatched. CDR3 sequence: CASSLTGLDAWEQYF. DNA for the CDR3: TGTGCCAGCTCGCTGACAGGGTTAGATGCTTGGGAGCAGTACTTC.

This chain joins TRBV6-6 and TRBJ2-5; D call uncertain. With the DNA end fitting TRBJ2-7 better, the J assignment may be wrong. The CDR3 has 16 residues. Per the germline V gene, CDR1 is MNHNY and CDR2 is SVGAGI (reference sequence). The CDR3 DNA sequence: TGTGCCAGCAGTCGGGTTGAAACACTCGGCTGGAACGAGCAGTACTTC. It specifies CASSRVETLGWNEQYF.

This sequence joins TRBV10-1 and TRBJ1-1, with 10 bases aligning to TRBD1. The CDR3 sequence is 15 residues long. The J segment lost 5 bases and the V segment lost 8 bases, leaving 11 bases of the junction unmatched. Germline V gene data show CDR1 as WNHNN and CDR2 as SYGVQD (reference sequence). DNA for the CDR3: TGCGCCAGCTACCCCCCAGACAGGGGGCTGACTGAAGCTTTCTTT. It translates to CASYPPDRGLTEAFF.

This chain uses TRBV4-1 with TRBJ1-2; the match to TRBD1 covers 7 bases. This CDR3 is 14 amino acids long. V was pared by 4 bases and J by 8 bases, with 10 bases of the junction left unmatched. Germline CDR1 reads MGHRA; CDR2 reads YSYEKL. DNA of the CDR3: TGCGCCAGCAGCCCCCGGACAGGTTTGTTGGGCTACACCTTC. It translates to CASSPRTGLLGYTF.

The chain carries TRBV18 and TRBJ1-1, with D possibly TRBD1 on 5 matching bases. V dropped 6 bases and J dropped 2 bases, with 13 bases sitting between them. From germline, CDR1 is KGHSH and CDR2 LQKENI. The CDR3 has 14 amino acids. The CDR3: CASSPTTVNTEAFF. The CDR3 DNA sequence: TGTGCCAGCTCCCCGACGACAGTCAACACTGAAGCTTTCTTT. The variable domain in full, completed from reference TRBV18 and TRBJ1-1, reads NAGVMQNPRHLVRRRGQEARLRCSPMKGHSHVYWYRQLPEEGLKFMVYLQKENIIDESGMPKERFSAEFPKEGPSILRIQQVVRGDSAAYFCASSPTTVNTEAFFGQGTRLTVV.

The V gene is TRBV7-2, the J gene TRBJ1-2, with D uncertain. Germline CDR1 reads SGHTA; CDR2 reads FQGNSA. The V and J ends lost 5 bases and 4 bases respectively, with 14 bases between them. The CDR3 totals 14 residues. DNA for the CDR3: TGTGCCAGCAGCCCCCTGAGTCCCGGCTATGGCTACACCTTC. Amino acid sequence: CASSPLSPGYGYTF.

This clone appeared a single time. The chain recombines TRBV5-5 with TRBJ2-5, with D perhaps TRBD2 (5 bases). Germline CDR1 is SGHKS and CDR2 is YYEKEE (reference sequence). Trimming pared 1 base from V and 5 bases from J, leaving 9 bases between. There are 13 residues in the CDR3. CDR3 coding DNA: TGTGCCAGCAGCTTGCGGCAGCGGGAGACCCAGTACTTC. Protein: CASSLRQRETQYF.

V gene TRBV9 combines with J gene TRBJ1-6; 7 bases are a match to TRBD1. The V segment lost 5 bases and the J segment 10 bases; nucleotides outside the gene matches: 12. CDR3 length equals 15 residues. The germline CDR1 and CDR2 sequences are SGDLS and YYNGEE. The CDR3 DNA is TGTGCCAGCAGGGGGACAGCCACCGCCTCCTCACCCCTCCACTTT. It specifies CASRGTATASSPLHF.

This sequence joins TRBV7-8 and TRBJ1-4, with unresolved D. Germline CDR1 reads SGHVS; CDR2 reads FQNEAQ. Trimming left V 3 bases short and J 7 bases short, with 15 bases between. This CDR3 has 15 residues. CDR3 loop: CASSFSVAAGEKLFF. The CDR3 DNA follows: TGTGCCAGCAGCTTTTCAGTGGCGGCTGGTGAAAAACTGTTTTTT.

The gene calls are TRBV5-8 and TRBJ1-1, with D unclear. The CDR3 sequence is 13 residues long. The V and J ends lost 2 bases and 0 bases respectively, with 5 bases between them. The germline gives CDR1 SGHTS, CDR2 YDEGEE. The CDR3 DNA reads TGTGCCAGCAGCTTAGAGGTGAACACTGAAGCTTTCTTT. It specifies CASSLEVNTEAFF.

To note about this clone: Other DNA sequences in this specimen translate into the identical CDR3. V is TRBV11-2 and J is TRBJ2-6; tentatively, D is TRBD2 (5 bases). The ends were cut back, 5 bases at V and 4 bases at J, with 21 bases in the middle. The CDR3 contains 18 residues. Germline CDR1 reads SGHAT; CDR2 reads FQNNGV. In nucleotides, the CDR3 is TGTGCCAGCAGCCTACTACGCCCCCGTGGGAGAGGGGCCAACGTCCTGACTTTC. Translating it yields CASSLLRPRGRGANVLTF.

The chain couples TRBV6-5 to TRBJ1-2; a weak D match, TRBD1 (6 bases). V was trimmed by 7 bases and J by 2 bases, leaving 14 bases between them. Germline V CDR1 and CDR2: MNHEY, SVGAGI. The CDR3 runs to 14 residues. DNA for the CDR3: TGTGCCAGCACCACCGGGGGGCGCAACTATGGCTACACCTTC. Its protein product is CASTTGGRNYGYTF.

The chain carries TRBV11-2 and TRBJ1-4, with D uncertain. Trimming pared 2 bases from V and 3 bases from J, leaving 10 bases between. Germline V lookup: CDR1 SGHAT, CDR2 FQNNGV. The CDR3 extends over 15 amino acids. Written as DNA, the CDR3 is TGTGCCAGCAGCTTATTGGGCCTACCTAATGAAAAACTGTTTTTT. Translating it yields CASSLLGLPNEKLFF.

This clone was observed a single time. This chain joins TRBV5-1 and TRBJ1-5, with TRBD1 matching over 8 bases. J was trimmed by 3 bases and V by 0 bases; bases with no gene match: 5. Germline-derived CDR1 and CDR2 are SGHRS and YFSETQ. The CDR3 is made up of 16 amino acids. The DNA for the CDR3 is TGCGCCAGCAGCTTGGGCGACAGGGGCCTCAATCAGCCCCAGCATTTT. This codes for CASSLGDRGLNQPQHF.

This chain joins TRBV7-2 and TRBJ2-7; 7 bases are a match to TRBD2. Germline CDR1 SGHTA, CDR2 FQGNSA. The V and J ends lost 7 bases and 0 bases, in that order; junction bases with no gene match: 9. The CDR3 consists of 15 residues. The CDR3 DNA sequence: TGTGCCAGCACCCTGGGAGGGATTAGCTCCTACGAGCAGTACTTC. Amino acids: CASTLGGISSYEQYF.

The gene calls are TRBV6-5 and TRBJ1-3; D unresolved. V was trimmed by 7 bases and J by 0 bases, leaving 10 bases between them. Per germline, CDR1 MNHEY and CDR2 SVGAGI. CDR3 size: 14 residues. CDR3 nucleotide sequence: TGTGCCAGCACCACCGGGGTCTCTGGAAACACCATATATTTT. This gives the protein CASTTGVSGNTIYF.

The J gene is TRBJ2-7, the V gene TRBV11-3; weak D call: TRBD1 (6 bases). Looked up from germline, CDR1 is SGHNT and CDR2 is YENEEA. V was shortened by 8 bases and J by 1 base, with 12 bases between the two germline ends. This CDR3 spans 13 amino acids. The DNA of the CDR3 is TGTGCCAGCTCCAGGGGCACTTCCTACGAGCAGTACTTC. Protein: CASSRGTSYEQYF.

This clone was counted a single time. The chain uses TRBV5-1 and TRBJ2-1, with TRBD1 identical over 9 bases. CDR1 is SGHRS, CDR2 YFSETQ, per germline. The CDR3 sequence is 17 residues long. V gave up 4 bases and J gave up 4 bases; unmatched junction bases: 12. The DNA of the CDR3 is TGCGCCAGCAGCCCCTTGGTAAGAGACAGGGGGTACAATGAGCAGTTCTTC. Amino acids: CASSPLVRDRGYNEQFF.

The V and J genes are TRBV7-8 and TRBJ2-7; D perhaps matches TRBD1 (6 bases). The CDR3 runs 17 residues. In germline, CDR1 is SGHVS, CDR2 FQNEAQ. Trimming shortened V by 5 bases and J by 2 bases, and 22 bases separated the two germline ends. The CDR3 loop is CASSPILGWGTPYEQYF. In nucleotides, the CDR3 is TGTGCCAGCAGCCCTATCCTCGGGTGGGGGACACCCTACGAGCAGTACTTC.